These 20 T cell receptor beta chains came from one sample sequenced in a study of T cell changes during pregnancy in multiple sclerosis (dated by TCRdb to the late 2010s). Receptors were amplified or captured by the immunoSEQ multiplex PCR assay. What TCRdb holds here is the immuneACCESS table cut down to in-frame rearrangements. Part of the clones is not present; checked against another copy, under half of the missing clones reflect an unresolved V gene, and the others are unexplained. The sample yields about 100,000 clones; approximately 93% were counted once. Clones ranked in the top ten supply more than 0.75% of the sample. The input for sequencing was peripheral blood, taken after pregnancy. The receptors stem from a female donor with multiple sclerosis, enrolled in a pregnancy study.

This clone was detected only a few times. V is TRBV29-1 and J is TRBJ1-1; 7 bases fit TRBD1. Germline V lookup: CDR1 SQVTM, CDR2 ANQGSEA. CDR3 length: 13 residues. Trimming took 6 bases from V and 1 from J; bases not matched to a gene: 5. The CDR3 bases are TGCAGCGTGCTGACAGGGACGAACACTGAAGCTTTCTTT. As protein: CSVLTGTNTEAFF.

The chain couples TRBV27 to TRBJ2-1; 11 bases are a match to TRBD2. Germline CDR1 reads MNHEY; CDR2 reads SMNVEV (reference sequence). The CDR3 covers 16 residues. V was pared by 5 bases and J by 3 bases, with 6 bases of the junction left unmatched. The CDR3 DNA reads TGTGCCAGCAGTGGCACCGGGACTAGCGGCTACAATGAGCAGTTCTTC. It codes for CASSGTGTSGYNEQFF.

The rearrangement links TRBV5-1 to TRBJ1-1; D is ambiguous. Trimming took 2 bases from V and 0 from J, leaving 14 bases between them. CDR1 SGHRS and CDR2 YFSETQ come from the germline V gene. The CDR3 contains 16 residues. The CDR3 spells CASSFKVRLLNTEAFF. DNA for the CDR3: TGCGCCAGCAGCTTCAAGGTCAGGCTATTGAACACTGAAGCTTTCTTT.

CDR3 DNA: TGTGCCAGCAGTTTGGGGACAGGAGAGACCCAGTACTTC. Protein: CASSLGTGETQYF. The chain employs TRBV27 and TRBJ2-5, with 8 bases that match TRBD1. This CDR3 has 13 amino acids. V dropped 3 bases and J dropped 4; count of bases not matched to a gene: 1. Looked up from germline, CDR1 is MNHEY and CDR2 is SMNVEV (reference sequence).

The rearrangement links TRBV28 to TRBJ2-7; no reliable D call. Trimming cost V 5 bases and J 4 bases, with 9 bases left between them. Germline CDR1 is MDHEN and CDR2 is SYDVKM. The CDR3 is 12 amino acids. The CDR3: CASSLRVYEQYF. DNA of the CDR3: TGTGCCAGCAGTCTTCGCGTGTACGAGCAGTACTTC.

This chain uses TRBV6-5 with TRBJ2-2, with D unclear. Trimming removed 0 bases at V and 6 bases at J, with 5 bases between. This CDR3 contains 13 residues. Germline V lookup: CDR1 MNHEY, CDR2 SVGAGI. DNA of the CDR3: TGTGCCAGCAGTTACTCCTCGGCCGGGGAGCTGTTTTTT. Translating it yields CASSYSSAGELFF.

As DNA, the CDR3 is TGCGCCAGCAGTCAATACGACCGGGACAGGGGAGAAGAGACCCAGTACTTC. It is translated as CASSQYDRDRGEETQYF. V usage is TRBV23-1 and J usage is TRBJ2-5, with TRBD1 matching 10 bases. TRBV23-1 carries the ORF label, with uncertain function. This CDR3 is 17 amino acids long. With 1 base clipped from V and 3 bases from J, the junction kept 8 bases outside the gene matches.

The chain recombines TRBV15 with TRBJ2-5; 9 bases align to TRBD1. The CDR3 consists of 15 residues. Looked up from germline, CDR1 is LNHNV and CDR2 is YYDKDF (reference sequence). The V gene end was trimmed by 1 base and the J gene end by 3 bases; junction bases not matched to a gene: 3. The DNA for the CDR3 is TGTGCCACCAGCAGAGCGGACAGGGGTAAAGAGACCCAGTACTTC. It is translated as CATSRADRGKETQYF.

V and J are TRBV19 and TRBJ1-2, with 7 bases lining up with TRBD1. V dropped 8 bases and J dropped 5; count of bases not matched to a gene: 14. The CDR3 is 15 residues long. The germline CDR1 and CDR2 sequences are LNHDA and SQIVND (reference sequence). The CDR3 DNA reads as TGTGCCAGTGAAAACCTATCGACAGGGAAGTATGGCTACACCTTC. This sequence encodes CASENLSTGKYGYTF.

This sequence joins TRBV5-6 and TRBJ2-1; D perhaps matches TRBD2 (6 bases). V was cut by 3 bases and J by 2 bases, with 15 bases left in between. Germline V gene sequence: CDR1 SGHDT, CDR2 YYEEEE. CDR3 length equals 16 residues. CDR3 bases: TGTGCCAGCAGCTGGGGGTCGGGGGAGCCCTACAATGAGCAGTTCTTC. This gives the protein CASSWGSGEPYNEQFF. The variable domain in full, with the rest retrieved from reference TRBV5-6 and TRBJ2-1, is DAGVTQSPTHLIKTRGQQVTLRCSPKSGHDTVSWYQQALGQGPQFIFQYYEEEERQRGNFPDRFSGHQFPNYSSELNVNALLLGDSALYLCASSWGSGEPYNEQFFGPGTRLTVL.

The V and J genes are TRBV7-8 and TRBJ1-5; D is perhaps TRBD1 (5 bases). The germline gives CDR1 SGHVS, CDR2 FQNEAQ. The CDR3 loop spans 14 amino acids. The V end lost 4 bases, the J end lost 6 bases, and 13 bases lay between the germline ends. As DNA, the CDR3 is TGTGCCAGCAGCTCCCCAAGGGGCAGTCAGCCCCAGCATTTT. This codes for CASSSPRGSQPQHF.

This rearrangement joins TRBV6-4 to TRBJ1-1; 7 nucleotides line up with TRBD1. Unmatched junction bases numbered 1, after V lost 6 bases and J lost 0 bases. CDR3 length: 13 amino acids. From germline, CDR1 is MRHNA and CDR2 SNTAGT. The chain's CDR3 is CASRGQLNTEAFF. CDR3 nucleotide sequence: TGTGCCAGCAGGGGACAGTTGAACACTGAAGCTTTCTTT.

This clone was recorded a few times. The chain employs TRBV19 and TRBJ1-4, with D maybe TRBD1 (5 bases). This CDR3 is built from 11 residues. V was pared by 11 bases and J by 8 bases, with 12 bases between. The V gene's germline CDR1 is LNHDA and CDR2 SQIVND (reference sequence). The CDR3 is CAGGTVEKLFF. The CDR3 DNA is TGTGCCGGCGGGACGGTGGAAAAACTGTTTTTT.

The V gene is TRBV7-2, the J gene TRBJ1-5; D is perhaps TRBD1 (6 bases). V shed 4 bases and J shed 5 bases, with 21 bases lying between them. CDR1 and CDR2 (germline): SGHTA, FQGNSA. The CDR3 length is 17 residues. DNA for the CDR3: TGTGCCAGCAGCTCATACCCCTCCGGACAGCGTGATCAGCCCCAGCATTTT. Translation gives CASSSYPSGQRDQPQHF.

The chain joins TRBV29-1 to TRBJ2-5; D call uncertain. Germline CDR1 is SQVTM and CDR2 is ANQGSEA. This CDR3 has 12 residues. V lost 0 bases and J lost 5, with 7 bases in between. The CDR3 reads CSVEENGETQYF. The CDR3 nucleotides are TGCAGCGTTGAAGAAAACGGGGAGACCCAGTACTTC.

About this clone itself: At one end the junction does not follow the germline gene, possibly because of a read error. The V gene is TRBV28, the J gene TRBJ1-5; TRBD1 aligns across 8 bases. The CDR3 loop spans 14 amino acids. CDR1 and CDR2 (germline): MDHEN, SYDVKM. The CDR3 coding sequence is TGTGCCAGCAGCCTCAGGGGGCGCAAACAGCCCCAGCATTTT. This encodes CASSLRGRKQPQHF.

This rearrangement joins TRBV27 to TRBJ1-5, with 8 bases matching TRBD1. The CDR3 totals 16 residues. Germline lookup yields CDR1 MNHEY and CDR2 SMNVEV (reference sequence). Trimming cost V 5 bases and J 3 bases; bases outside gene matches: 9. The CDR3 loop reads CASSVGTGHLNQPQHF. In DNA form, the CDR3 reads TGTGCCAGCAGTGTAGGGACAGGCCACCTCAATCAGCCCCAGCATTTT.

The CDR3 DNA reads TGTGCCAGCAGCCAAGTGTTACAGGGTGGGGCAAGGGGCTACACCTTC. Translated: CASSQVLQGGARGYTF. The genes are TRBV4-2 and TRBJ1-2, with D perhaps TRBD1 (6 bases). V lost 1 base, J lost 8 bases, and 20 bases lay in between. The CDR3 consists of 16 residues. Germline CDR1 LGHNA, CDR2 YNFKEQ.

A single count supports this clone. CDR3 sequence reads: CASSRGQANEQFF. The CDR3 nucleotides read TGTGCCAGCAGCCGTGGACAAGCAAATGAGCAGTTCTTC. V gene TRBV27 combines with J gene TRBJ2-1; weak D call: TRBD1 (5 bases). The CDR3 covers 13 residues. Germline loops: CDR1 MNHEY, CDR2 SMNVEV (reference sequence). Trimming left V 6 bases short and J 7 bases short, with 13 bases between.

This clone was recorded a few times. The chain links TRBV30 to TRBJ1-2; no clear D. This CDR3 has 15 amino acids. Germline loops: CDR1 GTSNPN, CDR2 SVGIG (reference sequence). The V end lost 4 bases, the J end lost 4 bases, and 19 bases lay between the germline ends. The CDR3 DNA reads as TGTGCCTGGATCCCGAGAGGAAGTCTGGGCTATGGCTACACCTTC. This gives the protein CAWIPRGSLGYGYTF.